This T cell receptor beta chain emerged from a study of cytomegalovirus exposure and HLA in healthy donors. Sequenced by immunoSEQ multiplex PCR; TCRdb stores in-frame clones only, minus some. The table lists about 120,000 clones, roughly 90% of them singletons, with over 6% in the top ten. The CDR3 has 17 amino acids. V was shortened by 0 bases and J by 0 bases, with 9 bases between the two germline ends. CDR1 is LGHNA and CDR2 is YSLEER in the germline V gene. The sample consisted of PBMCs. V gene TRBV4-3 combines with J gene TRBJ2-6; D not certain. This receptor was taken from a woman under 30 in good health and CMV-seropositive. This CDR3 is CASSQDLPGSGANVLTF. The CDR3 DNA reads TGCGCCAGCAGCCAAGATCTCCCCGGCTCTGGGGCCAACGTCCTGACTTTC.